A selection of T cell receptor beta chains follows, all from one sample in a study of PD-L1 blockade in urothelial cancer. The repertoire was sequenced with immunoSEQ multiplex PCR; TCRdb's copy has only in-frame clones and lacks some. The table lists 20,000 to 25,000 clones, roughly 89% of them singletons, with 15% to 20% in the top ten. The sample in question was PBMCs, obtained around atezolizumab (anti-PD-L1) treatment. All receptors come from a woman aged 55 to 70 with urothelial cancer. Each CDR3 is given with its conserved first and last residue. A D gene is named only where the DNA matches it firmly. Size tells how often a clone was seen (once, few, many) or the class of an expanded clone, and some rows leave it out.

J gene: TRBJ2-7
D gene: .
V gene: TRBV7-8
clone size: .
CDR3 DNA: TGTGCCAGCAGCTTGAGGGACACCCGCTACGAGCAGTACTTC
CDR3 protein: CASSLRDTRYEQYF

J gene: TRBJ2-3
D gene: .
V gene: TRBV10-1
clone size: few
CDR3 DNA: TGCGCCAGCAGTGTTCTTCGTAGCACAGATACGCAGTATTTT
CDR3 protein: CASSVLRSTDTQYF

J gene: TRBJ1-1
D gene: .
V gene: TRBV5-1
clone size: .
CDR3 DNA: TGCGCCAGCAGCTTCACAGCGGGAACTGAAGCTTTCTTT
CDR3 protein: CASSFTAGTEAFF

J gene: TRBJ1-5
D gene: .
V gene: TRBV6-1
clone size: once
CDR3 DNA: TGTGCCAGCAGCCCCCAGCGGATCGGAAATCAGCCCCAGCATTTT
CDR3 protein: CASSPQRIGNQPQHF

J gene: TRBJ2-1
D gene: TRBD2
V gene: TRBV29-1
clone size: .
CDR3 DNA: TGCAGCGTTGCTCGGGGGGATGAGCAGTTCTTC
CDR3 protein: CSVARGDEQFF

J gene: TRBJ1-1
D gene: TRBD1
V gene: TRBV20-1
clone size: once
CDR3 DNA: TGCAGTGCCTCGGGGGGACAGGGGTTTTTCTTT
CDR3 protein: CSASGGQGFFF

J gene: TRBJ2-1
D gene: TRBD2
V gene: TRBV5-4
clone size: .
CDR3 DNA: TGTGCCAGCAGCATCGGACTAGCGGGAGGGGTGTTCTCCTACAATGAGCAGTTCTTC
CDR3 protein: CASSIGLAGGVFSYNEQFF

J gene: TRBJ2-3
D gene: .
V gene: TRBV6-5
clone size: .
CDR3 DNA: TGTGCCAGCAGGCGCGATGAAAACACAGATACGCAGTATTTT
CDR3 protein: CASRRDENTDTQYF

J gene: TRBJ2-7
D gene: TRBD2
V gene: TRBV7-6
clone size: .
CDR3 DNA: TGTGCCAGCAGCTGGGCTCTAGCGGGAGGCCTCCGCGAGCAGTACTTC
CDR3 protein: CASSWALAGGLREQYF

J gene: TRBJ1-2
D gene: .
V gene: TRBV6-1
clone size: .
CDR3 DNA: TGTGCCAGCACTGACCGTACAGGGTATGGCTACACCTTC
CDR3 protein: CASTDRTGYGYTF

J gene: TRBJ2-1
D gene: .
V gene: TRBV13
clone size: .
CDR3 DNA: TGTGCCAGCAGCTTAGCTGAGTACAATGAGCAGTTCTTC
CDR3 protein: CASSLAEYNEQFF

J gene: TRBJ2-4
D gene: .
V gene: TRBV27
clone size: .
CDR3 DNA: TGTGCCAGCAGTTCTCCCCCCGGGGGAGCCAAAAACATTCAGTACTTC
CDR3 protein: CASSSPPGGAKNIQYF

J gene: TRBJ2-7
D gene: TRBD1
V gene: TRBV19
clone size: .
CDR3 DNA: TGTGCCAGTAGTACAGGGGGTGGTGACTACGAGCAGTACTTC
CDR3 protein: CASSTGGGDYEQYF

J gene: TRBJ1-2
D gene: TRBD1
V gene: TRBV6-1
clone size: .
CDR3 DNA: TGTGCCAGCAGTGAAGCCCGGGACAGGGCTGGTGGCTACACCTTC
CDR3 protein: CASSEARDRAGGYTF

J gene: TRBJ2-1
D gene: .
V gene: TRBV5-1
clone size: .
CDR3 DNA: TGCGCCAGCAGCTCCCCACAGACGAGCAATGAGCAGTTCTTC
CDR3 protein: CASSSPQTSNEQFF

J gene: TRBJ2-1
D gene: .
V gene: TRBV29-1
clone size: .
CDR3 DNA: TGCAGCGTTGAGAGGGAGTGGGTACATGAGCAGTTCTTC
CDR3 protein: CSVEREWVHEQFF

J gene: TRBJ1-1
D gene: TRBD1
V gene: TRBV6-5
clone size: .
CDR3 DNA: TGTGCCAGCAGTCGGGACAGGAGAATGAACACTGAAGCTTTCTTT
CDR3 protein: CASSRDRRMNTEAFF

J gene: TRBJ2-3
D gene: .
V gene: TRBV5-1
clone size: .
CDR3 DNA: TGCGCCAGCGCCCCCGTGGCCGGCACAGATACGCAGTATTTT
CDR3 protein: CASAPVAGTDTQYF

J gene: TRBJ2-3
D gene: .
V gene: TRBV5-1
clone size: .
CDR3 DNA: TGCGCCAGCAGCTTGAGAGTGGTCACAGATACGCAGTATTTT
CDR3 protein: CASSLRVVTDTQYF

J gene: TRBJ1-1
D gene: TRBD1
V gene: TRBV9
clone size: .
CDR3 DNA: TGTGCCAGCAACCCCGGGGGCAGGGGGCCAAACACTGAAGCTTTCTTT
CDR3 protein: CASNPGGRGPNTEAFF

J gene: TRBJ1-3
D gene: .
V gene: TRBV28
clone size: .
CDR3 DNA: TGTGCCAGCAGTTTCCTATCGAGGGGAAACACCATATATTTT
CDR3 protein: CASSFLSRGNTIYF

J gene: TRBJ2-1
D gene: .
V gene: TRBV11-3
clone size: few
CDR3 DNA: TGTGCCAGCAGCCTCCCTGACAATGAGCAGTTCTTC
CDR3 protein: CASSLPDNEQFF

J gene: TRBJ2-7
D gene: .
V gene: TRBV11-2
clone size: .
CDR3 DNA: TGTGCCAGCAGCGCAACAGGGACCGCCTACGAGCAGTACTTC
CDR3 protein: CASSATGTAYEQYF

J gene: TRBJ2-1
D gene: TRBD1
V gene: TRBV5-4
clone size: .
CDR3 DNA: TGTGCCAGCAGCCACGGGACAGGGGGCATCGAGCAGTTCTTC
CDR3 protein: CASSHGTGGIEQFF

J gene: TRBJ2-7
D gene: .
V gene: TRBV28
clone size: .
CDR3 DNA: TGTGCCAGCAGCCGCGGAGGCGAGAGGGGGGAGCAGTACTTC
CDR3 protein: CASSRGGERGEQYF

J gene: TRBJ2-1
D gene: TRBD1
V gene: TRBV5-1
clone size: .
CDR3 DNA: TGCGCCAGCAGCTTGGTGGGACAGGGATACAATGAGCAGTTCTTC
CDR3 protein: CASSLVGQGYNEQFF

J gene: TRBJ2-2
D gene: .
V gene: TRBV28
clone size: .
CDR3 DNA: TGTGCCAGCAGTTTATATAGGTGGAGGGGCACCGGGGAGCTGTTTTTT
CDR3 protein: CASSLYRWRGTGELFF

J gene: TRBJ2-3
D gene: .
V gene: TRBV7-6
clone size: .
CDR3 DNA: TGTGCCAGCAGCTTATTCGAGCTCACAGATACGCAGTATTTT
CDR3 protein: CASSLFELTDTQYF

J gene: TRBJ1-1
D gene: TRBD1
V gene: TRBV9
clone size: .
CDR3 DNA: TGTGCCAGCAGCGTAGCCGGGACAGTAACTGAAGCTTTCTTT
CDR3 protein: CASSVAGTVTEAFF

J gene: TRBJ2-1
D gene: .
V gene: TRBV9
clone size: .
CDR3 DNA: TGTGCCAGCAGCGCCGGGATGGTCACCTACAATGAGCAGTTCTTC
CDR3 protein: CASSAGMVTYNEQFF

J gene: TRBJ2-3
D gene: TRBD2
V gene: TRBV11-2
clone size: .
CDR3 DNA: TGTGCCAGCAGCTTACAGACTAGCGGGAGGGCGGATACGCAGTATTTT
CDR3 protein: CASSLQTSGRADTQYF

J gene: TRBJ2-7
D gene: .
V gene: TRBV2
clone size: .
CDR3 DNA: TGTGCCAGCAGTCTCTTCGCGATAGGCAGGGGCAGCGAGCACGAGCAGTACTTC
CDR3 protein: CASSLFAIGRGSEHEQYF

J gene: TRBJ1-4
D gene: TRBD1
V gene: TRBV10-1
clone size: .
CDR3 DNA: TGCGCCAGCAGCGAAGGGGGCACTGAAAAACTGTTTTTT
CDR3 protein: CASSEGGTEKLFF

J gene: TRBJ1-1
D gene: .
V gene: TRBV18
clone size: .
CDR3 DNA: TGTGCCAGCTCACCACCGGGTACAGGACTGAACACTGAAGCTTTCTTT
CDR3 protein: CASSPPGTGLNTEAFF

J gene: TRBJ1-2
D gene: TRBD1
V gene: TRBV14
clone size: .
CDR3 DNA: TGTGCCAGCAGCCCAGACAGGGTCTATGGCTACACCTTC
CDR3 protein: CASSPDRVYGYTF

J gene: TRBJ1-5
D gene: .
V gene: TRBV28
clone size: .
CDR3 DNA: TGTGCCAGCACCTACCAATCTGGACAGTCAGTCTATAGCAATCAGCCCCAGCATTTT
CDR3 protein: CASTYQSGQSVYSNQPQHF

J gene: TRBJ1-4
D gene: .
V gene: TRBV28
clone size: .
CDR3 DNA: TGTGCCAGCAGTGTAAAGACAGCGTCTAATGAAAAACTGTTTTTT
CDR3 protein: CASSVKTASNEKLFF

J gene: TRBJ2-2
D gene: .
V gene: TRBV6-1
clone size: .
CDR3 DNA: TGTGCCAGCAGTGAAAGGCTAGAGGGCGGGGAGCTGTTTTTT
CDR3 protein: CASSERLEGGELFF

J gene: TRBJ2-1
D gene: .
V gene: TRBV18
clone size: once
CDR3 DNA: TGTGCCAGCTCACCAGAGACTACCAACAATGAGCAGTTCTTC
CDR3 protein: CASSPETTNNEQFF

J gene: TRBJ1-2
D gene: .
V gene: TRBV11-2
clone size: .
CDR3 DNA: TGTGCCAGCAGCTTGGAGCCAGGGGTGAACTATGGCTACACCTTC
CDR3 protein: CASSLEPGVNYGYTF

J gene: TRBJ2-1
D gene: .
V gene: TRBV7-9
clone size: .
CDR3 DNA: TGTGCCAGCAGCTTAGCCATAGCGGCCTTCTACAATGAGCAGTTCTTC
CDR3 protein: CASSLAIAAFYNEQFF

J gene: TRBJ2-1
D gene: .
V gene: TRBV5-6
clone size: .
CDR3 DNA: TGTGCCAGCAGCTTGGAAAGTAGTTTCAACAATGAGCAGTTCTTC
CDR3 protein: CASSLESSFNNEQFF

J gene: TRBJ1-2
D gene: .
V gene: TRBV7-9
clone size: .
CDR3 DNA: TGTGCCAGCAGACCCCCCAAGGTGGGAGTGGCGGGGGCGCGTGGCTACACCTTC
CDR3 protein: CASRPPKVGVAGARGYTF

J gene: TRBJ1-2
D gene: .
V gene: TRBV5-4
clone size: .
CDR3 DNA: TGTGCCAGCAGCCCCGGGGTCGTCTATGGCTACACCTTC
CDR3 protein: CASSPGVVYGYTF

J gene: TRBJ2-1
D gene: TRBD2
V gene: TRBV11-2
clone size: .
CDR3 DNA: TGTGCCAGCACCGCGGGAGAAAGAGAGCAGTTCTTC
CDR3 protein: CASTAGEREQFF

J gene: TRBJ1-1
D gene: .
V gene: TRBV7-2
clone size: once
CDR3 DNA: TGTGCCAGCAGCCCAGGGGTAGGGCGGACTGAAGCTTTCTTT
CDR3 protein: CASSPGVGRTEAFF

J gene: TRBJ2-7
D gene: TRBD1
V gene: TRBV14
clone size: .
CDR3 DNA: TGTGCCAGCAGCCCACTACAGGGGGCACTAGACGAGCAGTACTTC
CDR3 protein: CASSPLQGALDEQYF

J gene: TRBJ2-6
D gene: .
V gene: TRBV4-1
clone size: .
CDR3 DNA: TGCGCCAGCAGCCAAGTTTGGAGACAGCTCTCCTCTGGGGCCAACGTCCTGACTTTC
CDR3 protein: CASSQVWRQLSSGANVLTF

J gene: TRBJ2-3
D gene: .
V gene: TRBV11-2
clone size: .
CDR3 DNA: TGTGCCAGCAGACCCGACAGCCCCGTTTCAGATACGCAGTATTTT
CDR3 protein: CASRPDSPVSDTQYF

J gene: TRBJ1-2
D gene: TRBD1
V gene: TRBV2
clone size: .
CDR3 DNA: TGTGCCAGCAGCCTGGACAGGATTGGCTATGGCTACACCTTC
CDR3 protein: CASSLDRIGYGYTF

J gene: TRBJ1-2
D gene: TRBD1
V gene: TRBV28
clone size: .
CDR3 DNA: TGTGCCAGCAGCGGGGGACAGAGCTATGGCTACACCTTC
CDR3 protein: CASSGGQSYGYTF

J gene: TRBJ2-1
D gene: TRBD1
V gene: TRBV4-2
clone size: .
CDR3 DNA: TGTGCCAGCAGCCCGCGGGACAGGGGATCGAATGAGCAGTTCTTC
CDR3 protein: CASSPRDRGSNEQFF